This passage covers 25 T cell receptor beta chains from one sample sequenced in a study of blood T cells in healthy people across ages. A sample-barcoded 5' primer and a J-beta primer mix were used in a second PCR of roughly 6 to 11 cycles. TCRdb re-called the 5' RACE reads with MiXCR, one entry per CDR3 protein. The data show about 680,000 distinct CDR3 sequences, about half seen once. Sequences were obtained from blood. These receptors were obtained from a woman aged 55-70 years in good health.

This clonotype occurred many times. This chain's CDR3 is CASSTGTSYNEQFF. The CDR3 nucleotides read TGCGCCAGCAGCACAGGGACCTCCTACAATGAGCAGTTCTTC. The chain employs TRBV4-3 and TRBJ2-1, with D possibly matching TRBD1 (6 bases). The CDR3 contains 14 residues. Trimming removed 5 bases from V and 0 bases from J, with 8 bases in between. Germline CDR1 LGHNA, CDR2 YSLEER.

This clonotype was seen only a few times. V usage is TRBV7-2 and J usage is TRBJ2-2; D gene uncertain. V was shortened by 1 base and J by 2 bases, with 5 bases between the two germline ends. The germline gives CDR1 SGHTA, CDR2 FQGNSA. CDR3 size: 14 residues. CDR3 sequence: CASSLGLNTGELFF. The CDR3 DNA reads TGTGCCAGCAGCTTAGGGCTTAACACCGGGGAGCTGTTTTTT.

In its sample, this clonotype was seen a few times. The chain is built from TRBV24-1 and TRBJ2-7; 7 bases match TRBD1. Per germline, CDR1 KGHDR and CDR2 SFDVKD. The V segment lost 4 bases and the J segment 8 bases; nucleotides outside the gene matches: 7. The CDR3 is 13 amino acids. The DNA for the CDR3 is TGTGCCACCAGTGACCCCGACAGGGAAAAGCAGTACTTC. It encodes CATSDPDREKQYF.

This clonotype occurred once. The rearrangement uses TRBV24-1 and TRBJ2-3, with a weak D call TRBD2 (6 bases). This CDR3 comprises 15 residues. CDR1 and CDR2 from the germline V gene are KGHDR and SFDVKD. Trimming left V 3 bases short and J 1 base short, with 10 bases between. CDR3: CATSDVSSGTDTQYF. CDR3 bases: TGTGCCACCAGTGATGTTTCTAGCGGCACAGATACGCAGTATTTT.

CDR3 region: CASSYQWDGYGYTF. CDR3 nucleotides: TGTGCCAGCAGTTACCAGTGGGACGGCTATGGCTACACCTTC. V usage is TRBV6-5 and J usage is TRBJ1-2, with D maybe TRBD1 (5 bases). V was trimmed by 2 bases and J by 4 bases, leaving 11 bases between them. The CDR3 is 14 residues long. The germline V gene encodes CDR1 MNHEY and CDR2 SVGAGI.

This clonotype appeared a few times. The chain combines TRBV20-1 with TRBJ2-7; possibly TRBD1 or TRBD2 for D (5 bases each). CDR1 is DFQATT and CDR2 is SNEGSKA in the germline V gene (reference sequence). V was trimmed by 5 bases and J by 2 bases, leaving 16 bases between them. CDR3 size: 14 residues. CDR3 loop: CSAHPQVGAYEQYF. CDR3 sequence (DNA): TGCAGTGCTCACCCCCAAGTGGGGGCCTACGAGCAGTACTTC.

Regarding this clonotype: A read error is possible here, since a much larger clone lies one base away. The V gene is TRBV7-2, the J gene TRBJ2-1; D gene unclear. The length of the CDR3 is 11 residues. Trimming left V 3 bases short and J 13 bases short, with 10 bases between. CDR1 SGHTA and CDR2 FQGNSA come from the germline V gene. The CDR3 bases are TGTGCCAGCAGCTTTTCAGAGACCCAGTTCTTC. The encoded protein is CASSFSETQFF.

The chain is built from TRBV19 and TRBJ2-1, with D possibly TRBD1 on 6 matching bases. The CDR3 loop spans 14 amino acids. Trimming removed 5 bases at V and 7 bases at J, with 15 bases between. Germline-derived CDR1 and CDR2 are LNHDA and SQIVND (reference sequence). In nucleotides, the CDR3 is TGTGCCAGTAGTTCCCGAGGGGGATGGAATGAGCAGTTCTTC. Amino acid sequence: CASSSRGGWNEQFF.

This clonotype showed up many times. The chain carries TRBV4-3 and TRBJ2-5; D ambiguous. Trimming took off 0 bases at V and 7 bases at J, with 9 bases between the two ends. This CDR3 comprises 13 residues. From germline, CDR1 is LGHNA and CDR2 YSLEER. CDR3: CASSQDARGTQYF. CDR3 DNA sequence: TGCGCCAGCAGCCAAGATGCCAGAGGGACCCAGTACTTC.

The chain couples TRBV4-3 to TRBJ2-5; 11 positions match TRBD2. Germline V CDR1 and CDR2: LGHNA, YSLEER. V lost 5 bases to trimming and J lost 11 bases; unmatched junction nucleotides: 13. CDR3 length: 15 residues. The CDR3 loop reads CASSRVAGGGNGQYF. CDR3 sequence (DNA): TGCGCCAGCAGCAGAGTAGCGGGAGGGGGTAATGGGCAGTACTTC.

This clonotype appeared a few times. The CDR3 bases are TGTGCCATCAGTGAGACAGGGACTAGCAATCCTGACGCTGAGCAGTTCTTC. This translates into CAISETGTSNPDAEQFF. The genes are TRBV10-3 and TRBJ2-1; 9 bases are a match to TRBD2. The CDR3 length is 17 residues. CDR1 and CDR2 from the germline V gene are ENHRY and SYGVKD. The J segment lost 9 bases and the V segment lost 2 bases, leaving 14 bases of the junction unmatched.

The V call is TRBV29-1, the J call TRBJ2-1; 9 nucleotides match TRBD2. The germline V gene encodes CDR1 SQVTM and CDR2 ANQGSEA. The trim removed 8 bases at V and 4 bases at J, leaving 3 bases unmatched. This CDR3 is built from 12 residues. CDR3 coding DNA: TGCAGCATGACTAGCGGTTACAATGAGCAGTTCTTC. It codes for CSMTSGYNEQFF.

This clonotype occurred a few times. The V gene is TRBV20-1, the J gene TRBJ2-1; D not resolved. V shed 6 bases and J shed 2 bases, with 8 bases lying between them. CDR1 and CDR2 (germline): DFQATT, SNEGSKA (reference sequence). The CDR3 has 12 residues. The CDR3 DNA sequence: TGCAGTGCGTTAAAAGCCTACAATGAGCAGTTCTTC. Translation gives CSALKAYNEQFF.

The J gene is TRBJ2-7, the V gene TRBV29-1, with TRBD2 matching over 12 bases. This CDR3 is built from 14 residues. Germline CDR1 SQVTM, CDR2 ANQGSEA. The V gene end was trimmed by 5 bases and the J gene end by 3 bases; junction bases not matched to a gene: 5. The CDR3 coding sequence is TGCAGCGTTTCTGCGACTAGCGGGAGCTACGAGCAGTACTTC. Its translation is CSVSATSGSYEQYF.

The chain uses TRBV4-3 and TRBJ1-2; possibly TRBD1 for D (5 bases). Germline CDR1 reads LGHNA; CDR2 reads YSLEER. Between the trimmed V and J ends, which lost 0 bases and 5 bases, there was a span of 16 bases. CDR3 length: 16 residues. This CDR3 is CASSQENGGTEYGYTF. CDR3 bases: TGCGCCAGCAGCCAAGAGAACGGAGGGACGGAATATGGCTACACCTTC.

The table lists this clonotype with a few counts. The chain employs TRBV4-2 and TRBJ2-5; D is perhaps TRBD1 (6 bases). Trimming shortened V by 4 bases and J by 5 bases, and 20 bases separated the two germline ends. This CDR3 region has 16 residues. Germline values: CDR1 LGHNA, CDR2 YNFKEQ. DNA of the CDR3: TGTGCCAGCAGCCGGAACAGGGTGATCGGCGGGGAGACCCAGTACTTC. As protein: CASSRNRVIGGETQYF.

Only a few counts were recorded for this clonotype. The V call is TRBV6-6, the J call TRBJ1-2, with D perhaps TRBD1 (5 bases). The germline gives CDR1 MNHNY, CDR2 SVGAGI (reference sequence). Trimming shortened V by 8 bases and J by 2 bases, and 12 bases separated the two germline ends. The CDR3 contains 13 residues. Here the CDR3 reads CASASEGNYGYTF. The CDR3 DNA reads as TGTGCCAGCGCCTCCGAGGGGAACTATGGCTACACCTTC.

The V and J genes are TRBV28 and TRBJ2-7; D is perhaps TRBD1 or TRBD2 (5 bases each). Germline V gene data show CDR1 as MDHEN and CDR2 as SYDVKM. The CDR3 has 15 residues. With 7 bases removed from V and 5 bases from J, the gap between germline ends came to 21 bases. The CDR3 DNA reads as TGTGCCAGCACTAAACCGGGGCAGGGAAATAACGAGCAGTACTTC. Amino acid sequence: CASTKPGQGNNEQYF.

This clonotype was counted only a few times. V gene TRBV5-5 combines with J gene TRBJ2-5; 13 bases match TRBD2. CDR3 size: 14 residues. Per germline, CDR1 SGHKS and CDR2 YYEKEE (reference sequence). With V trimmed by 7 bases and J by 3 bases, 3 bases remained unmatched. CDR3 region: CASGTSGKKETQYF. DNA for the CDR3: TGTGCCAGCGGGACTAGCGGGAAGAAAGAGACCCAGTACTTC.

This clonotype was picked up a small number of times. The chain joins TRBV20-1 to TRBJ2-3, with 9 nucleotides matching TRBD1. This CDR3 is built from 14 residues. Germline assignment: CDR1 DFQATT and CDR2 SNEGSKA (reference sequence). Unmatched junction bases numbered 10, after V lost 6 bases and J lost 6 bases. The CDR3 here is CSATQGAHADTQYF. CDR3 nucleotides: TGCAGTGCCACACAGGGGGCCCACGCGGATACGCAGTATTTT.

This clonotype has just a few counts. The chain carries TRBV7-2 and TRBJ1-2, with D tentatively TRBD1 (5 bases). Germline loops: CDR1 SGHTA, CDR2 FQGNSA. This CDR3 has 15 amino acids. Deletions cut 2 bases from V and 4 bases from J, with 14 bases between. CDR3 residues: CASSLKYPGIYGYTF. CDR3 in DNA: TGTGCCAGCAGCTTAAAGTACCCAGGGATCTATGGCTACACCTTC. Together with reference TRBV7-2 and TRBJ1-2, the CDR3 gives the full variable domain: GAGVSQSPSNKVTEKGKDVELRCDPISGHTALYWYRQSLGQGLEFLIYFQGNSAPDKSGLPSDRFSAERTGGSVSTLTIQRTQQEDSAVYLCASSLKYPGIYGYTFGSGTRLTVV.

CDR3 region: CAISAAGGPSDTQYF. The CDR3 coding sequence is TGTGCCATCAGTGCAGCGGGAGGGCCCTCAGATACGCAGTATTTT. V and J are TRBV10-3 and TRBJ2-3; 10 nucleotides align to TRBD2. The germline V gene has CDR1 ENHRY and CDR2 SYGVKD. CDR3 length: 15 amino acids. V gave up 4 bases and J gave up 4 bases; unmatched junction bases: 5.

This chain joins TRBV6-1 and TRBJ2-2; 7 nucleotides line up with TRBD1. V trimming: 2 bases; J trimming: 6 bases; junction bases outside the gene matches: 0. Germline V gene data show CDR1 as MNHNS and CDR2 as SASEGT. The CDR3 has 13 amino acids. DNA of the CDR3: TGTGCCAGCAGTGAACAGGGGGCCGGGGAGCTGTTTTTT. Translated: CASSEQGAGELFF.

A few counts support this clonotype. V usage is TRBV12-3 or TRBV12-4 and J usage is TRBJ2-1; TRBD2 agrees at 11 bases. V lost 7 bases and J lost 3; bases outside the gene matches: 5. The CDR3 extends over 15 amino acids. The CDR3 DNA follows: TGTGCCAGCAACTCGGGACTAGCGGACTACAATGAGCAGTTCTTC. Its protein is CASNSGLADYNEQFF.

This clonotype was recorded only once. The chain couples TRBV7-8 to TRBJ2-5; 7 bases are a match to TRBD1. This CDR3 spans 14 amino acids. CDR1 SGHVS and CDR2 FQNEAQ come from the germline V gene. Trimming at V came to 5 bases and at J to 2 bases, leaving 5 bases not matched to a gene. The CDR3 region has the DNA TGTGCCAGCAGCGTCGGACAGGTACAAGAGACCCAGTACTTC. Translating it yields CASSVGQVQETQYF. The complete variable domain, with remaining parts taken from reference TRBV7-8 and TRBJ2-5, reads GAGVSQSPRYKVAKRGQDVALRCDPISGHVSLFWYQQALGQGPEFLTYFQNEAQLDKSGLPSDRFFAERPEGSVSTLKIQRTQQEDSAVYLCASSVGQVQETQYFGPGTRLLVL.